The rows below give T cell receptor beta chains drawn from one sample of a study of vaccination effects on CD4 cells after COVID-19. The repertoire was sequenced with immunoSEQ multiplex PCR; TCRdb's copy has only in-frame clones and lacks some. Of about 34,000 clones in the sample, around 78% are singletons; the top ten hold 27%. These receptors are not linked to any known antigen. This sample comprised CD4+ T cells from PBMCs cultured with HCoV-OC43 spike peptides, obtained before COVID-19 vaccination. The receptors were gathered from a human donor who received a COVID-19 vaccine. CDR3s include the opening cysteine and the closing phenylalanine or tryptophan.

j_call v_call cdr3_aa
TRBJ1-4 TRBV6-5 CASSRGATNEKLFF
TRBJ2-1 TRBV29-1 CSVYQRELGNEQFF
TRBJ2-3 TRBV28 CASSFQGFTDTQYF
TRBJ2-1 TRBV29-1 CSVRQGPYNEQFF
TRBJ1-2 TRBV12-3/TRBV12-4 CASIAQGAHGYTF
TRBJ1-2 TRBV30 CALGQIQVWGYTF
TRBJ1-2 TRBV20-1 CSARPDGYTF
TRBJ2-1 TRBV6-6 CASSEPGLAGDEQFF
TRBJ2-5 TRBV7-7 CASSSGRIWQETQYF
TRBJ1-1 TRBV3-1/TRBV3-2 CASSQERGEAFF
TRBJ2-3 TRBV29-1 CSAIAGGRTDTQYF
TRBJ2-7 TRBV27 CASSPDYLRGEQYF
TRBJ1-6 TRBV7-6 CASSSQNGGNSPLHF
TRBJ1-1 TRBV6-2/TRBV6-3 CASSFPDRSGTEAFF
TRBJ2-7 TRBV4-1 CASSQGGLAGDGRHEQYF
TRBJ1-1 TRBV3-1/TRBV3-2 CASSQVGGNTEAFF
TRBJ2-4 TRBV3-1/TRBV3-2 CASSQERGIQYF
TRBJ2-3 TRBV2 CASNPSGSIDTQYF
TRBJ1-4 TRBV27 CASSSQGINEKLFF
TRBJ1-6 TRBV11-2 CASSLMVGRRNSPLHF
TRBJ2-7 TRBV29-1 CSVDTGSIYEQYF
TRBJ2-2 TRBV19 CASTTHRLTNMRLTGELFF
TRBJ1-1 TRBV11-3 CASSPGGLNTEAFF
TRBJ2-1 TRBV3-1/TRBV3-2 CASSRPVAGGNEQFF
TRBJ1-1 TRBV10-3 CAISSYRDEAFF
TRBJ2-5 TRBV3-1/TRBV3-2 CASSPELRGETQYF
TRBJ1-5 TRBV5-5 CASSSAGGHSNQPQHF
TRBJ1-6 TRBV3-1/TRBV3-2 CAVRLGDNSPLHF
TRBJ1-2 TRBV7-9 CASSPPGTDSIYGYTF
TRBJ2-7 TRBV28 CASSKRRAIYEQYF
TRBJ2-5 TRBV18 CASSPGVPETQYF
TRBJ2-5 TRBV3-1/TRBV3-2 CASSQAPQETQYF
TRBJ1-5 TRBV28 CASSTGKGGQNRPQHF
TRBJ2-7 TRBV25-1 CASRATGVSEQYF
TRBJ2-3 TRBV29-1 CSVAGRSTSTDTQYF
TRBJ2-2 TRBV7-3 CASSLQRNTGELFF
TRBJ2-1 TRBV18 CASSPRQGDSYNEQFF
TRBJ1-4 TRBV2 CASRGQGGNEKLFF
TRBJ2-7 TRBV20-1 CSASGIGLSSSYEQYF
TRBJ1-2 TRBV18 CASSPSGPNYGYTF
TRBJ2-7 TRBV9 CASSLTYEQYF
TRBJ2-2 TRBV29-1 CSVGGGEDTGELFF
TRBJ1-6 TRBV27 CASSFGPGGVPLHF
TRBJ1-5 TRBV19 CASRRAGDGQPQHF
TRBJ2-2 TRBV27 CASSLLAGGPHTGELFF
TRBJ2-3 TRBV29-1 CSVTPTARADTQYF
TRBJ2-1 TRBV6-1 CASSEVTGLAEQFF
TRBJ1-1 TRBV10-3 CAISAGTEAFF
TRBJ2-3 TRBV4-1 CASSQGGVAAFTDTQYF
TRBJ1-1 TRBV3-1/TRBV3-2 CASSLNRGLTEAFF
TRBJ2-2 TRBV5-4 CASSLDGGELFF
TRBJ1-2 TRBV5-1 CASSLAQGNGYTF
TRBJ2-7 TRBV5-1 CASSPESYEQYF
TRBJ1-2 TRBV11-2 CASSPDRNYGYTF
TRBJ2-5 TRBV10-3 CAISDIWARETQYF
TRBJ2-7 TRBV21-1 CASSNGAGVVDEQYF
TRBJ2-1 TRBV27 CASSLKRGPYNEQFF
TRBJ1-5 TRBV18 CASSQSGNQPQHF
TRBJ1-2 TRBV9 CASSTRTGPYGYTF